The 30 T cell receptor beta chains below were found in one sample sequenced in a study of T-cell memory formation after mild COVID-19. Each CDR3 protein gets one entry after TCRdb re-called the 5' RACE reads with MiXCR. The table has roughly 380,000 distinct CDR3 sequences, around 27% seen once. Sample: PBMCs or a T cell subset sorted from them (not recorded which). The receptors come from an adult woman who had mild COVID-19 (a few samples of this study predate the infection). Cell type and time point are not known.

This chain links TRBV3-1 with TRBJ2-7; D unresolved. The CDR3 totals 15 residues. The V gene lost 1 base and the J gene lost 1 base, with 11 bases spanning the gap. Looked up from germline, CDR1 is LGHDT and CDR2 is YNNKEL (reference sequence). Here the CDR3 reads CASSQAPGTSYEQYF. CDR3 DNA sequence: TGTGCCAGCAGCCAAGCACCGGGTACGTCCTACGAGCAGTACTTC.

The chain has TRBV6-1 and TRBJ2-1; TRBD2 matches 8 bases. Germline CDR1 reads MNHNS; CDR2 reads SASEGT. The length of the CDR3 is 14 residues. Trimming cost V 4 bases and J 9 bases; bases outside gene matches: 8. The CDR3 DNA reads TGTGCCAGCAGTGTGAACGGGAGGGCCGGTGAGCAGTTCTTC. It specifies CASSVNGRAGEQFF.

The chain recombines TRBV5-1 with TRBJ2-3; no clear D. Germline V gene data show CDR1 as SGHRS and CDR2 as YFSETQ. There are 17 residues in the CDR3. V shed 5 bases and J shed 0 bases, with 19 bases lying between them. The CDR3 here is CASSFLGPEASTDTQYF. As DNA, the CDR3 is TGCGCCAGCAGTTTTCTTGGACCCGAAGCGAGCACAGATACGCAGTATTTT.

The chain couples TRBV24-1 to TRBJ2-7; weak D call: TRBD1 (6 bases). The CDR3 contains 14 residues. Germline lookup yields CDR1 KGHDR and CDR2 SFDVKD. V was trimmed by 9 bases and J by 0 bases, leaving 14 bases between them. CDR3 in DNA: TGTGCCACCCCTGAGAGGGGGTCCTCCTACGAGCAGTACTTC. Translated: CATPERGSSYEQYF.

V gene TRBV20-1 combines with J gene TRBJ1-2; no reliable D call. The CDR3 covers 13 residues. V shed 6 bases and J shed 7 bases, with 18 bases lying between them. Germline V gene lookup returns CDR1 DFQATT and CDR2 SNEGSKA (reference sequence). Here the CDR3 reads CSAGTGPHRGYTF. The DNA for the CDR3 is TGCAGTGCGGGCACCGGGCCCCACCGTGGCTACACCTTC.

In DNA, the CDR3 is TGTGCCAGCAGCCAAGGGGATTGGCGGCCGAACTATGGCTACACCTTC. Translating gives CASSQGDWRPNYGYTF. This chain connects TRBV3-1 to TRBJ1-2, with unresolved D. This CDR3 has 16 amino acids. Germline CDR1 LGHDT, CDR2 YNNKEL (reference sequence). Trimming removed 1 base from V and 2 bases from J, with 14 bases in between.

This clonotype was seen only a few times. The chain combines TRBV24-1 with TRBJ1-2, with a possible D match to TRBD1 (5 bases). Germline assignment: CDR1 KGHDR and CDR2 SFDVKD. This CDR3 spans 14 amino acids. V gave up 5 bases and J gave up 7 bases, with 16 bases separating them. The CDR3 sequence is CATSGDSILGGYTF. CDR3 sequence (DNA): TGTGCCACCAGTGGCGACAGTATCCTCGGTGGCTACACCTTC.

The chain uses TRBV18 and TRBJ1-4; D is unclear. Trimming removed 0 bases from V and 0 bases from J, with 11 bases in between. The length of the CDR3 is 17 residues. Germline V gene sequence: CDR1 KGHSH, CDR2 LQKENI. The CDR3 region has the DNA TGTGCCAGCTCACCACCGGGGTTAGGAGCAACTAATGAAAAACTGTTTTTT. Protein: CASSPPGLGATNEKLFF.

The rearrangement joins TRBV4-2 to TRBJ2-7; TRBD2 aligns across 8 bases. V dropped 0 bases and J dropped 1; count of bases not matched to a gene: 2. Germline V CDR1 and CDR2: LGHNA, YNFKEQ. The CDR3 sequence is 15 residues long. CDR3 in amino acids: CASSQESGGSYEQYF. The CDR3 nucleotides are TGTGCCAGCAGCCAAGAAAGCGGGGGTTCCTACGAGCAGTACTTC.

This sequence joins TRBV4-2 and TRBJ2-7; 10 positions agree with TRBD2. The CDR3 spans 15 residues. In germline, CDR1 is LGHNA, CDR2 YNFKEQ. The ends lost 6 bases at V and 2 bases at J; junction bases unmatched: 7. The CDR3 region is CASRLSGLAAYEQYF. The CDR3 DNA is TGTGCCAGCAGACTATCAGGACTAGCGGCCTACGAGCAGTACTTC.

This clonotype has just a few counts. The gene calls are TRBV5-1 and TRBJ2-2; 13 bases are a match to TRBD2. The CDR3 is made up of 19 amino acids. The V gene end was trimmed by 1 base and the J gene end by 0 bases; junction bases not matched to a gene: 6. Germline values: CDR1 SGHRS, CDR2 YFSETQ. This CDR3 is CASSLSTGLAGSNTGELFF. The DNA for the CDR3 is TGCGCCAGCAGCTTGTCTACGGGACTAGCGGGGTCGAACACCGGGGAGCTGTTTTTT.

V gene TRBV7-9 combines with J gene TRBJ2-7; D perhaps matches TRBD1 (5 bases). Trimming left V 3 bases short and J 2 bases short, with 8 bases between. Looked up from germline, CDR1 is SEHNR and CDR2 is FQNEAQ (reference sequence). CDR3 length equals 13 residues. The DNA for the CDR3 is TGTGCCAGCAGCTTTGTGACAGCCTACGAGCAGTACTTC. Protein product: CASSFVTAYEQYF.

This clonotype has only a few counts. The chain couples TRBV15 to TRBJ2-2; 11 bases are a match to TRBD1. CDR1 and CDR2 (germline): LNHNV, YYDKDF (reference sequence). J gave up 7 bases and V 5 bases, and 6 bases lay outside the gene matches. CDR3 size: 15 residues. CDR3 sequence (DNA): TGTGCCACCAGCGGAGGGACAGGGGGGAGCGGGGAGCTGTTTTTT. Translation: CATSGGTGGSGELFF.

This chain joins TRBV4-2 and TRBJ2-1, with 9 bases identical to TRBD1. The trim removed 4 bases at V and 7 bases at J, leaving 8 bases unmatched. The CDR3 spans 15 residues. Germline CDR1 LGHNA, CDR2 YNFKEQ. The CDR3, as DNA: TGTGCCAGCAGCCCCGGACAGGGGAAAAGTAATGAGCAGTTCTTC. It yields the protein CASSPGQGKSNEQFF.

This clonotype was seen a few times. V and J are TRBV29-1 and TRBJ1-3; D gene unclear. Looked up from germline, CDR1 is SQVTM and CDR2 is ANQGSEA. V lost 2 bases, J lost 4 bases, and 12 bases lay in between. The CDR3 has 14 amino acids. CDR3 in DNA: TGCAGCGTTGAACTTGGAGAGGCAGGAAACACCATATATTTT. Translating gives CSVELGEAGNTIYF.

This sequence joins TRBV7-6 and TRBJ1-2, with D tentatively TRBD1 (5 bases). This CDR3 comprises 13 residues. Deletions cut 8 bases from V and 8 bases from J, with 18 bases between. The V gene's germline CDR1 is SGHVS and CDR2 FNYEAQ. This chain's CDR3 is CASGAWRGKGYTF. For the CDR3, the DNA is TGTGCCAGCGGAGCCTGGAGGGGAAAGGGCTACACCTTC.

This clonotype came up a few times. This chain uses TRBV14 with TRBJ1-1; no reliable D call. CDR3 length equals 13 residues. The V end lost 1 base, the J end lost 3 bases, and 6 bases lay between the germline ends. CDR1 is SGHDN, CDR2 FVKESK, per germline. CDR3 DNA sequence: TGTGCCAGCAGCCAAGTAGGGTACACTGAAGCTTTCTTT. Its translation: CASSQVGYTEAFF.

As DNA, the CDR3 is TGTGCCAGCAGCTCTCGAAGGGCTGGGGAAAAGCAGTTCTTC. Translation: CASSSRRAGEKQFF. The rearrangement uses TRBV7-2 and TRBJ2-1, with unresolved D. V gave up 4 bases and J gave up 11 bases, with 18 bases separating them. This CDR3 is built from 14 residues. In germline, CDR1 is SGHTA, CDR2 FQGNSA.

This clonotype has just a few counts. The genes are TRBV6-2 or TRBV6-3 and TRBJ2-5; 11 bases line up with TRBD1. This CDR3 contains 15 residues. The germline CDR1 and CDR2 sequences are MNHEY and SVGEGT. The J segment lost 5 bases and the V segment lost 8 bases, leaving 10 bases of the junction unmatched. For the CDR3, the DNA is TGTGCCAGCGGAAAAGGACAGGGGGCGCCTGAGACCCAGTACTTC. Its translation: CASGKGQGAPETQYF.

V usage is TRBV7-9 and J usage is TRBJ2-1, with a possible D match to TRBD1 (6 bases). The germline V and J ends were trimmed by 4 bases and 14 bases, with 21 bases remaining between them. CDR3 length: 14 residues. Germline V gene data show CDR1 as SEHNR and CDR2 as FQNEAQ (reference sequence). In nucleotides, the CDR3 is TGTGCCAGCAGCTGGATAAAAGGGACACCCAGGGAGTTCTTC. Translated, it gives CASSWIKGTPREFF.

This clonotype was seen a handful of times. V is TRBV5-1 and J is TRBJ2-2, with 7 bases aligning to TRBD2. CDR1 and CDR2 (germline): SGHRS, YFSETQ. This CDR3 contains 16 residues. Unmatched junction bases numbered 5, after V lost 3 bases and J lost 0 bases. CDR3 sequence: CASSWGGLTNTGELFF. The CDR3 bases are TGCGCCAGCAGCTGGGGGGGGTTGACGAACACCGGGGAGCTGTTTTTT.

This clonotype came up a few times. The rearrangement links TRBV20-1 to TRBJ2-7; D possibly corresponds to TRBD2 (5 bases). The ends were cut back, 0 bases at V and 1 base at J, with 7 bases in the middle. The CDR3 covers 13 residues. In germline, CDR1 is DFQATT, CDR2 SNEGSKA (reference sequence). The CDR3 region has the DNA TGCAGTGCTAGAGATGGGAGTTCCTACGAGCAGTACTTC. It specifies CSARDGSSYEQYF.

This clonotype was seen a handful of times. The chain carries TRBV6-2 or TRBV6-3 and TRBJ1-1, with unresolved D. The V end lost 3 bases, the J end lost 10 bases, and 9 bases lay between the germline ends. Per germline, CDR1 MNHEY and CDR2 SVGEGT. The CDR3 totals 11 residues. The CDR3 sequence: CASSYGIGAFF. The CDR3 DNA reads as TGTGCCAGCAGTTATGGGATAGGAGCTTTCTTT.

This clonotype was counted between two and nine times. CDR3 nucleotide sequence: TGTGCCACCAGTGGTATTAGCGGGGGGTCAGCAGAGACCCAGTACTTC. Protein: CATSGISGGSAETQYF. V gene TRBV24-1 combines with J gene TRBJ2-5; 10 bases line up with TRBD2. Germline assignment: CDR1 KGHDR and CDR2 SFDVKD. The J segment lost 4 bases and the V segment lost 5 bases, leaving 9 bases of the junction unmatched. The CDR3 covers 16 residues.

This chain connects TRBV7-9 to TRBJ1-2; 9 nucleotides line up with TRBD1. V was clipped by 1 base and J by 4 bases; unmatched bases: 4. Germline-derived CDR1 and CDR2 are SEHNR and FQNEAQ (reference sequence). The CDR3 length is 15 residues. CDR3 residues: CASSLDGTGLYGYTF. In nucleotides, the CDR3 is TGTGCCAGCAGCTTAGACGGGACAGGGCTCTATGGCTACACCTTC.

The CDR3 DNA sequence: TGCGCCAGCAGCTCTGAGCCGGACAGTGAAGCTTTCTTT. Translated, it gives CASSSEPDSEAFF. This chain uses TRBV5-1 with TRBJ1-1; the D gene is possibly TRBD1 (6 bases). This CDR3 spans 13 amino acids. V lost 3 bases, J lost 7 bases, and 13 bases lay in between. The germline V gene encodes CDR1 SGHRS and CDR2 YFSETQ.

The chain is built from TRBV5-5 and TRBJ1-6, with D possibly matching TRBD1 (5 bases). V lost 0 bases and J 6 bases, leaving 10 bases between the germline ends. This CDR3 spans 15 amino acids. CDR1 and CDR2 (germline): SGHKS, YYEKEE (reference sequence). In nucleotides, the CDR3 is TGTGCCAGCAGCTTGGAAGGGGCCCTTAATTCACCCCTCCACTTT. Amino acids: CASSLEGALNSPLHF.

The chain is built from TRBV7-6 and TRBJ2-7, with D perhaps TRBD1 (5 bases). Between the trimmed V and J ends, which lost 1 base and 3 bases, there was a span of 13 bases. The germline V gene has CDR1 SGHVS and CDR2 FNYEAQ. This CDR3 contains 15 residues. DNA for the CDR3: TGTGCCAGCAGCTTAGGATTAGGGGTGGACTACGAGCAGTACTTC. Its translation is CASSLGLGVDYEQYF.

This clonotype has just a few counts. This sequence joins TRBV7-9 and TRBJ2-2; possible D gene TRBD1, 5 bases. Germline V CDR1 and CDR2: SEHNR, FQNEAQ (reference sequence). This CDR3 spans 15 amino acids. The V and J ends lost 5 bases and 6 bases respectively, with 16 bases between them. CDR3 sequence reads: CASSPLTEVAGELFF. CDR3 DNA: TGTGCCAGCAGCCCCCTGACAGAGGTCGCCGGGGAGCTGTTTTTT.

The gene calls are TRBV19 and TRBJ2-7, with 8 bases identical to TRBD1. Trimming removed 2 bases from V and 1 base from J; junction bases left unmatched: 10. The CDR3 runs to 17 residues. Germline V gene lookup returns CDR1 LNHDA and CDR2 SQIVND (reference sequence). The CDR3 region is CASSIPGQGAESYEQYF. CDR3 in DNA: TGTGCCAGTAGTATACCTGGACAGGGAGCGGAGTCCTACGAGCAGTACTTC. The full variable domain, with the rest looked up from reference TRBV19 and TRBJ2-7, is DGGITQSPKYLFRKEGQNVTLSCEQNLNHDAMYWYRQDPGQGLRLIYYSQIVNDFQKGDIAEGYSVSREKKESFPLTVTSAQKNPTAFYLCASSIPGQGAESYEQYFGPGTRLTVT.